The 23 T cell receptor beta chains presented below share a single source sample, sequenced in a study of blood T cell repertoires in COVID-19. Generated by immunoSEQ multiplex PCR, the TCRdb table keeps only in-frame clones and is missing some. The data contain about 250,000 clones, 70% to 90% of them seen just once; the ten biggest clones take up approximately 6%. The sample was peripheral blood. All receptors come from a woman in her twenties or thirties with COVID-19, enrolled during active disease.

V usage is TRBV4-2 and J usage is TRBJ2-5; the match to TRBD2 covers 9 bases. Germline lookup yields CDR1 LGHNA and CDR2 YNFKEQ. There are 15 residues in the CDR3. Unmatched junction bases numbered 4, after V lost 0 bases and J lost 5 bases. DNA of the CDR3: TGTGCCAGCAGCCAAGATGCTAGCGGGGTCGAGACCCAGTACTTC. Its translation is CASSQDASGVETQYF.

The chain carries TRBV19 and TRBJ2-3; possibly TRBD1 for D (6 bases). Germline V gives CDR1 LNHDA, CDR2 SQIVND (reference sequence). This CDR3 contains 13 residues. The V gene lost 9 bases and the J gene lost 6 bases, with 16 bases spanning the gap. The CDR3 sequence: CASTGQMWDTQYF. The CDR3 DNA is TGTGCCAGCACAGGGCAGATGTGGGATACGCAGTATTTT.

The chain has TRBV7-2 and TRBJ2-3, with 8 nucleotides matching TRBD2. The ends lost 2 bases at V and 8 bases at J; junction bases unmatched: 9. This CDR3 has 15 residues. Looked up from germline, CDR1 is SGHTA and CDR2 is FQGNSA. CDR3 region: CASSLRLAGTGTQYF. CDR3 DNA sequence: TGTGCCAGCAGCTTAAGGCTAGCGGGCACCGGTACGCAGTATTTT.

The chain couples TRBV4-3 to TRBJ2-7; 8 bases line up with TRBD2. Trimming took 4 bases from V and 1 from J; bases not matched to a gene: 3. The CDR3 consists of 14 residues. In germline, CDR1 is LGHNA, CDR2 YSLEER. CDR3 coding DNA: TGCGCCAGCAGCCGCGGGGGGACTTCCTACGAGCAGTACTTC. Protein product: CASSRGGTSYEQYF.

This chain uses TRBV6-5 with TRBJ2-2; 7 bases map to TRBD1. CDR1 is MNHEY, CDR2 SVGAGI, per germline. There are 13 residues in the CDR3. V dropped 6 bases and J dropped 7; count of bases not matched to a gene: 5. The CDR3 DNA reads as TGTGCCAGCAGGAGACAGGGTATCGGGGAGCTGTTTTTT. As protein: CASRRQGIGELFF.

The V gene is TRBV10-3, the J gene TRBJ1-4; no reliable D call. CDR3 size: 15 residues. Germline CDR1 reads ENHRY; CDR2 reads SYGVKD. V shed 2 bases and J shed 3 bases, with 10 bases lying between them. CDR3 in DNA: TGTGCCATCAGTGAGACAAACAGACCTAATGAAAAACTGTTTTTT. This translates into CAISETNRPNEKLFF.

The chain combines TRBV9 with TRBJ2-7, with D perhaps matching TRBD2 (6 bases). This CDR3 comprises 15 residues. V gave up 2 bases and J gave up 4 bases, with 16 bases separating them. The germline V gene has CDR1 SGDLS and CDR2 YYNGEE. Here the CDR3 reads CASSVAEAGPYEQYF. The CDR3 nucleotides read TGTGCCAGCAGCGTGGCCGAGGCGGGGCCATACGAGCAGTACTTC.

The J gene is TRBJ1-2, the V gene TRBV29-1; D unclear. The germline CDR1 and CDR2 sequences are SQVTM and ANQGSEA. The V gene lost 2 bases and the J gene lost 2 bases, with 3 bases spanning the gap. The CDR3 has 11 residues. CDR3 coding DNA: TGCAGCGTTGAACAGAACTATGGCTACACCTTC. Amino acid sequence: CSVEQNYGYTF. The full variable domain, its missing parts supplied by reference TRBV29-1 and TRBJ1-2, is SAVISQKPSRDICQRGTSLTIQCQVDSQVTMMFWYRQQPGQSLTLIATANQGSEATYESGFVIDKFPISRPNLTFSTLTVSNMSPEDSSIYLCSVEQNYGYTFGSGTRLTVV.

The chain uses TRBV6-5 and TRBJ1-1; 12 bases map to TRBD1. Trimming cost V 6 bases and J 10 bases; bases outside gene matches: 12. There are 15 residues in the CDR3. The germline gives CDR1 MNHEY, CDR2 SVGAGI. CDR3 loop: CASSPQWDRGRGAFF. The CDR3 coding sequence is TGTGCCAGCAGCCCCCAATGGGACAGGGGGCGCGGAGCTTTCTTT.

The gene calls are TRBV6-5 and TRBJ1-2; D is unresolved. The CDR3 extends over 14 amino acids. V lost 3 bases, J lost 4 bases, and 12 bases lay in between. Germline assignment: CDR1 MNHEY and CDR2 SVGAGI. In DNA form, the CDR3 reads TGTGCCAGCAGTTATTCAGACGGAGCCTATGGCTACACCTTC. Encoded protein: CASSYSDGAYGYTF.

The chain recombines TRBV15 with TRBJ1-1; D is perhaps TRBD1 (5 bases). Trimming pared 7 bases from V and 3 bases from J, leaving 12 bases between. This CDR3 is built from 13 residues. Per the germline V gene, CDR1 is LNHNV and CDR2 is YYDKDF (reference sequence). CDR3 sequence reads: CATKSDTHTEAFF. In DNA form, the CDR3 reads TGTGCCACCAAATCGGACACCCACACTGAAGCTTTCTTT.

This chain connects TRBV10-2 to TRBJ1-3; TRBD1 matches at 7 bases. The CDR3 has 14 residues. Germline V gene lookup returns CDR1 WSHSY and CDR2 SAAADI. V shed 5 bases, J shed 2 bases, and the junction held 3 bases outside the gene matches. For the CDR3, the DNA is TGCGCCAGCAGTCCAGGGGGTCCTGGAAACACCATATATTTT. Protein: CASSPGGPGNTIYF.

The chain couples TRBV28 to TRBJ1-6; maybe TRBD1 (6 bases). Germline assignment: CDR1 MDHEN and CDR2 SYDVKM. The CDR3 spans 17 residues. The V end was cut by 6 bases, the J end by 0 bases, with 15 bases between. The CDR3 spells CASRSVQGSSYNSPLHF. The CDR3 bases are TGTGCCAGCAGGTCGGTGCAGGGGAGCTCCTATAATTCACCCCTCCACTTT.

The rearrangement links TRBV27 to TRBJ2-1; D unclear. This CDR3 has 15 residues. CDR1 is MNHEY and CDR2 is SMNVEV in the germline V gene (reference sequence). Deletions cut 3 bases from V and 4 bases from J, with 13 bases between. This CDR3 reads CASSFAPPQYNEQFF. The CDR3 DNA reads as TGTGCCAGCAGTTTCGCGCCACCCCAATACAATGAGCAGTTCTTC.

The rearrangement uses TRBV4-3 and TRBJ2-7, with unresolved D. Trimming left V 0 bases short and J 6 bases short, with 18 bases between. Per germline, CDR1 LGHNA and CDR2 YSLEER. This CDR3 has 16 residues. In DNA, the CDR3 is TGCGCCAGCAGCCAAGATCGCGACTTCCCATTAGGCGAGCAGTACGTC. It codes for CASSQDRDFPLGEQYV.

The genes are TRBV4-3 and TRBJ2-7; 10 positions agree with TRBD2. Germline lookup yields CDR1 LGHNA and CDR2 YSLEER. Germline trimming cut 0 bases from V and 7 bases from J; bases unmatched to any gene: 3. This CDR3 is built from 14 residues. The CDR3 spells CASSQELLAGEQYF. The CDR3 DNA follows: TGCGCCAGCAGCCAAGAACTACTAGCGGGAGAGCAGTACTTC.

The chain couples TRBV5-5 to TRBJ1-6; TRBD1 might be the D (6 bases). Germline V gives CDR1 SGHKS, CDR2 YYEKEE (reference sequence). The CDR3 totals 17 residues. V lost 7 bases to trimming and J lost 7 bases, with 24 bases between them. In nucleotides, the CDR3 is TGTGCCAGCGCACAAAGTTCAGGGGTACAACCGAATTCACCCCTCCACTTT. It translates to CASAQSSGVQPNSPLHF.

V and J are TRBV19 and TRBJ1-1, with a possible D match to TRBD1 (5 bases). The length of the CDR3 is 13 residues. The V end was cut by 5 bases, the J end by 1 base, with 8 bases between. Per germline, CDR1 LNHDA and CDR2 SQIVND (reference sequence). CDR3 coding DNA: TGTGCCAGTAGTTTCACAGGGAACACTGAAGCTTTCTTT. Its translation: CASSFTGNTEAFF.

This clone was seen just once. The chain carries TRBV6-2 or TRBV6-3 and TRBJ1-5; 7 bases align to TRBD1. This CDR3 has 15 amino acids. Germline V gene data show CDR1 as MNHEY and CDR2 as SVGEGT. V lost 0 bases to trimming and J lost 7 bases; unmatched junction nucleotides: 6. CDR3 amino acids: CASSYSRAGGQPQHF. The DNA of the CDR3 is TGTGCCAGCAGTTACTCGAGGGCAGGGGGACAGCCCCAGCATTTT.

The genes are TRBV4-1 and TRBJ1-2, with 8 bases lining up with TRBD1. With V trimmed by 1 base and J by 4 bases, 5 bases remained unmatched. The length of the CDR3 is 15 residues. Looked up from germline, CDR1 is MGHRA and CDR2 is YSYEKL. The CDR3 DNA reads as TGCGCCAGCAGCCAAGTGTCCAGGGGGCCCTATGGCTACACCTTC. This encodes CASSQVSRGPYGYTF.

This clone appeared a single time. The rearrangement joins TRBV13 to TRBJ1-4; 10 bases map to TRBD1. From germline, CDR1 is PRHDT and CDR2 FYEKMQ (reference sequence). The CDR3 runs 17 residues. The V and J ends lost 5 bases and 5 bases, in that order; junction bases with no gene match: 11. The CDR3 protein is CASSPRGQGSPNEKLFF. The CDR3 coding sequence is TGTGCCAGCAGCCCGAGGGGACAGGGGAGCCCCAATGAAAAACTGTTTTTT.

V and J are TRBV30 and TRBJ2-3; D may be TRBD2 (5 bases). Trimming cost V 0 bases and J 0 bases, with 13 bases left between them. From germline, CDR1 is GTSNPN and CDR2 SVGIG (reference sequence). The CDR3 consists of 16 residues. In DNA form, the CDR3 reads TGTGCCTGGAGTGTATACCCCCGGACTAGCACAGATACGCAGTATTTT. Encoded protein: CAWSVYPRTSTDTQYF. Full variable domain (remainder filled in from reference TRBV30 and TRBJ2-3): SQTIHQWPATLVQPVGSPLSLECTVEGTSNPNLYWYRQAAGRGLQLLFYSVGIGQISSEVPQNLSASRPQDRQFILSSKKLLLSDSGFYLCAWSVYPRTSTDTQYFGPGTRLTVL.

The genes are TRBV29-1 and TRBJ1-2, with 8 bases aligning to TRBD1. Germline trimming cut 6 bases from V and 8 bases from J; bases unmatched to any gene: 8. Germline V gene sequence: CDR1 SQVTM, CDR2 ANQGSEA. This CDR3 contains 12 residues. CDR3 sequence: CSVGQGAEGYTF. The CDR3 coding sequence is TGCAGCGTCGGACAGGGCGCGGAGGGCTACACCTTC.